These 17 T cell receptor beta chains were sequenced from one sample in a study of blood T cell repertoires in COVID-19. Repertoires were generated with immunoSEQ multiplex PCR, while TCRdb's copy carries only in-frame clones and drops some. The sample has about 46,000 clones, about 88% seen once; the top ten hold under 20%. The sample taken for sequencing was peripheral blood. Source of these receptors: a man aged 70-80 years with active COVID-19.

The V gene is TRBV7-9, the J gene TRBJ2-5; 10 bases fit TRBD2. Germline CDR1 is SEHNR and CDR2 is FQNEAQ (reference sequence). This CDR3 region has 14 residues. V shed 3 bases and J 3 bases; nucleotides not matched to a gene: 1. The CDR3 DNA follows: TGTGCCAGCAGCTTTCTAGCGGGAGAAGAGACCCAGTACTTC. Translating gives CASSFLAGEETQYF.

V gene TRBV5-8 combines with J gene TRBJ2-1; TRBD2 is a possible D gene (6 bases). The CDR3 extends over 16 amino acids. V lost 4 bases, J lost 5 bases, and 19 bases lay in between. Germline loops: CDR1 SGHTS, CDR2 YDEGEE. The CDR3 DNA is TGTGCCAGCAGCCCTTATTGGGGGGAGACCCACAATGAGCAGTTCTTC. The encoded protein is CASSPYWGETHNEQFF.

The chain uses TRBV5-5 and TRBJ2-5; a possible D gene is TRBD1 (6 bases). Trimming left V 1 base short and J 5 bases short, with 15 bases between. The V gene's germline CDR1 is SGHKS and CDR2 YYEKEE (reference sequence). CDR3 length: 15 amino acids. The chain's CDR3 is CASSLFSGGVETQYF. In DNA form, the CDR3 reads TGTGCCAGCAGCTTGTTCTCTGGGGGCGTGGAGACCCAGTACTTC.

The rearrangement joins TRBV10-3 to TRBJ2-3, with 15 bases lining up with TRBD2. Germline loops: CDR1 ENHRY, CDR2 SYGVKD. V lost 3 bases to trimming and J lost 0 bases; unmatched junction nucleotides: 7. The CDR3 has 19 residues. CDR3 protein: CAISDPGLAGGSSTDTQYF. The DNA of the CDR3 is TGTGCCATCAGTGATCCGGGACTAGCGGGGGGCTCTAGCACAGATACGCAGTATTTT.

The chain combines TRBV18 with TRBJ2-1; a possible D gene is TRBD1 (6 bases). Trimming stripped 5 bases from V and 6 bases from J, with 8 bases between. The length of the CDR3 is 12 residues. The germline V gene encodes CDR1 KGHSH and CDR2 LQKENI. For the CDR3, the DNA is TGTGCCAGCTCAAAACAGGGCAATGAGCAGTTCTTC. It encodes CASSKQGNEQFF. Drawing the rest from reference TRBV18 and TRBJ2-1, the complete variable domain is NAGVMQNPRHLVRRRGQEARLRCSPMKGHSHVYWYRQLPEEGLKFMVYLQKENIIDESGMPKERFSAEFPKEGPSILRIQQVVRGDSAAYFCASSKQGNEQFFGPGTRLTVL.

This clone has only a few counts. The chain recombines TRBV12-5 with TRBJ2-2; TRBD1 matches 7 bases. CDR3 length: 15 residues. With 0 bases clipped from V and 4 bases from J, the junction kept 2 bases outside the gene matches. Germline values: CDR1 LGHNT, CDR2 FRNRAP. The CDR3 spells CASGLVGGGTGELFF. CDR3 nucleotides: TGTGCTAGTGGTTTGGTAGGGGGCGGCACCGGGGAGCTGTTTTTT.

V is TRBV27 and J is TRBJ2-1, with D tentatively TRBD2 (5 bases). The CDR3 contains 13 residues. V gave up 0 bases and J gave up 9 bases, with 9 bases separating them. Germline V lookup: CDR1 MNHEY, CDR2 SMNVEV (reference sequence). CDR3 region: CASSLSAGLEQFF. CDR3 in DNA: TGTGCCAGCAGTTTATCTGCGGGTCTTGAGCAGTTCTTC.

The rearrangement links TRBV29-1 to TRBJ1-3; no clear D. V lost 6 bases and J 4 bases, leaving 13 bases between the germline ends. The CDR3 covers 13 residues. CDR1 and CDR2 (germline): SQVTM, ANQGSEA. In DNA, the CDR3 is TGCAGCGTCCTCGGGTCGCGAGGAAACACCATATATTTT. Protein sequence: CSVLGSRGNTIYF.

The rearrangement links TRBV3-1 (or the pseudogene TRBV3-2) to TRBJ2-7, with a weak D call TRBD2 (5 bases). V lost 1 base and J lost 3, with 13 bases in between. The CDR3 is 15 residues long. Per germline, CDR1 LGHDT and CDR2 YNNKEL (reference sequence). Here the CDR3 reads CASSQVSSSHYEQYF. In DNA form, the CDR3 reads TGTGCCAGCAGCCAAGTATCTAGCAGTCACTACGAGCAGTACTTC.

The V and J genes are TRBV21-1 and TRBJ1-1; no DNA check was done on the table's D call, TRBD1. TRBV21-1 is assigned pseudogene status. The CDR3 totals 14 residues. CDR3 bases: TGTGCCAGCATCCGACAGGTGCCGAACACTGAAGCTTTCTTT. It yields the protein CASIRQVPNTEAFF.

The V call is TRBV12-3 or TRBV12-4, the J call TRBJ2-7, with TRBD1 matching 7 bases. The trim removed 9 bases at V and 0 bases at J, leaving 2 bases unmatched. The CDR3 totals 12 residues. CDR3 region: CASRDSSYEQYF. The CDR3 DNA sequence: TGTGCCAGTCGGGACAGCTCCTACGAGCAGTACTTC.

This clone was observed a handful of times. This sequence joins TRBV7-9 and TRBJ1-4, with TRBD1 matching 7 bases. CDR1 is SEHNR and CDR2 is FQNEAQ in the germline V gene (reference sequence). Unmatched junction bases numbered 4, after V lost 1 base and J lost 8 bases. The CDR3 runs to 14 residues. The CDR3 DNA follows: TGTGCCAGCAGCTTAGGAGGGGGCGAGGAAAAACTGTTTTTT. Translating gives CASSLGGGEEKLFF.

The CDR3 DNA reads as TGTGCCAGCAGCTTAGTGGCCGGGGGGGCAAGCACAGATACGCAGTATTTT. This translates into CASSLVAGGASTDTQYF. This chain joins TRBV7-2 and TRBJ2-3; 8 positions agree with TRBD2. This CDR3 contains 17 residues. The ends lost 1 base at V and 0 bases at J; junction bases unmatched: 6. Germline V CDR1 and CDR2: SGHTA, FQGNSA.

This rearrangement joins TRBV7-2 to TRBJ2-7, with 7 nucleotides matching TRBD2. This CDR3 region has 15 residues. With V trimmed by 4 bases and J by 6 bases, 12 bases remained unmatched. Germline loops: CDR1 SGHTA, CDR2 FQGNSA. The CDR3 loop reads CASSWGTVPGGEQYF. The CDR3 nucleotides read TGTGCCAGCAGCTGGGGTACGGTTCCGGGGGGCGAGCAGTACTTC. Combining the CDR3 with reference TRBV7-2 and TRBJ2-7 gives the whole variable domain GAGVSQSPSNKVTEKGKDVELRCDPISGHTALYWYRQSLGQGLEFLIYFQGNSAPDKSGLPSDRFSAERTGGSVSTLTIQRTQQEDSAVYLCASSWGTVPGGEQYFGPGTRLTVT.

The gene calls are TRBV7-9 and TRBJ2-1, with 10 bases that match TRBD2. Germline CDR1 is SEHNR and CDR2 is FQNEAQ (reference sequence). The ends lost 5 bases at V and 7 bases at J; junction bases unmatched: 11. There are 16 residues in the CDR3. CDR3 DNA sequence: TGTGCCAGCAGCCGCCCCGGATCGACTAGCGGGAATGAGCAGTTCTTC. This translates into CASSRPGSTSGNEQFF. The full variable domain, its missing parts supplied by reference TRBV7-9 and TRBJ2-1, is DTGVSQNPRHKITKRGQNVTFRCDPISEHNRLYWYRQTLGQGPEFLTYFQNEAQLEKSRLLSDRFSAERPKGSFSTLEIQRTEQGDSAMYLCASSRPGSTSGNEQFFGPGTRLTVL.

The chain is built from TRBV4-3 and TRBJ1-1, with 7 bases identical to TRBD1. V lost 4 bases, J lost 6 bases, and 8 bases stayed unmatched. CDR3 size: 14 residues. Germline V gives CDR1 LGHNA, CDR2 YSLEER. CDR3 DNA sequence: TGCGCCAGCAGCCCGGGGGACAGCTCCCCTGAAGCTTTCTTT. Its translation is CASSPGDSSPEAFF.

A remark on this clone: Other nucleotide sequences from this sample produce the same CDR3. The J gene is TRBJ2-7, the V gene TRBV6-2 or TRBV6-3; TRBD2 is a possible D gene (6 bases). Trimming removed 3 bases from V and 3 bases from J, with 9 bases in between. Germline CDR1 MNHEY, CDR2 SVGEGT. This CDR3 spans 13 amino acids. CDR3 region: CASSYSRDYEQYF. DNA of the CDR3: TGTGCCAGCAGTTATTCGCGGGACTACGAGCAGTACTTC.